This TCR beta chain was found in a study of shared clonotypes between healthy human individuals. General study results and limits: Generation probabilities of non-shared clonotypes were lower (relative to those shared by all four donors). Compared with memory subsets, naive subsets generally had larger estimated richness.

Here immunoSEQ multiplex PCR was the method, and the copy in TCRdb shows in-frame clones only, minus some. Counted here are 900,000 to 1,200,000 clones, approximately 80% occurring once; the ten biggest clones make up 0.5% to 0.65%. On this clone: Its antigen is unknown. This may be a read error: a much more frequent sequence differs by one nucleotide. Because it lacks the conserved phenylalanine or tryptophan at the end, this CDR3 is likely a read error.

This CDR3 comprises 18 residues. Germline CDR1 reads LNHDA; CDR2 reads SQIVND (reference sequence). The V gene end was trimmed by 4 bases and the J gene end by 3 bases; junction bases not matched to a gene: 12. This chain uses TRBV19 with TRBJ2-7; 13 bases are a match to TRBD2. Material for sequencing was memory CD4+ T cells from PBMCs. As to subset: CD45RA-negative fraction. This TCR was sampled from a man younger than 35 in good health. Some clones in this sample may be carry-over from other donors' samples. The CDR3 loop is CASSTQGLAGDRVYEQYS. In DNA form, the CDR3 reads TGTGCCAGTAGTACCCAAGGACTAGCGGGAGACCGAGTCTACGAGCAGTACTCC.